This passage covers 29 T cell receptor beta chains from one sample sequenced in a study of blood T cell repertoires in COVID-19. Only in-frame clones appear in the TCRdb table, and some are missing; sequencing was by immunoSEQ multiplex PCR. The repertoire has about 170,000 clones, approximately 85% of them found once; the top ten carry roughly 7.5%. Sequenced input: peripheral blood. The receptors were sampled from a man aged 40-50 years who had recovered from COVID-19.

The V gene is TRBV5-4, the J gene TRBJ2-3, with D perhaps TRBD1 (5 bases). Germline V lookup: CDR1 SGHNT, CDR2 YYREEE (reference sequence). This CDR3 has 15 amino acids. V dropped 0 bases and J dropped 6 bases, with 14 bases sitting between them. The CDR3 nucleotides read TGTGCCAGCAGCTTGGCCTATGGGGCGACGGATACGCAGTATTTT. This encodes CASSLAYGATDTQYF. Filled out from reference TRBV5-4 and TRBJ2-3, the complete variable domain reads ETGVTQSPTHLIKTRGQQVTLRCSSQSGHNTVSWYQQALGQGPQFIFQYYREEENGRGNFPPRFSGLQFPNYSSELNVNALELDDSALYLCASSLAYGATDTQYFGPGTRLTVL.

The rearrangement uses TRBV7-9 and TRBJ2-5; 7 positions match TRBD1. The CDR3 consists of 14 residues. The germline gives CDR1 SEHNR, CDR2 FQNEAQ (reference sequence). The V and J ends lost 5 bases and 5 bases, in that order; junction bases with no gene match: 8. CDR3 in DNA: TGTGCCAGCAGCCGGGACAGCTTAGCGGAGACCCAGTACTTC. Amino acids: CASSRDSLAETQYF. Together with reference TRBV7-9 and TRBJ2-5, the CDR3 gives the full variable domain: DTGVSQNPRHKITKRGQNVTFRCDPISEHNRLYWYRQTLGQGPEFLTYFQNEAQLEKSRLLSDRFSAERPKGSFSTLEIQRTEQGDSAMYLCASSRDSLAETQYFGPGTRLLVL.

This clone has only one observation. This rearrangement joins TRBV5-6 to TRBJ2-5, with D perhaps TRBD2 (5 bases). The CDR3 contains 13 residues. The V gene lost 1 base and the J gene lost 5 bases, with 9 bases spanning the gap. Germline V lookup: CDR1 SGHDT, CDR2 YYEEEE. CDR3: CASSLLGVETQYF. The CDR3 DNA follows: TGTGCCAGCAGCTTGCTGGGAGTGGAGACCCAGTACTTC. Combining the CDR3 with reference TRBV5-6 and TRBJ2-5 gives the whole variable domain DAGVTQSPTHLIKTRGQQVTLRCSPKSGHDTVSWYQQALGQGPQFIFQYYEEEERQRGNFPDRFSGHQFPNYSSELNVNALLLGDSALYLCASSLLGVETQYFGPGTRLLVL.

This chain links TRBV4-1 with TRBJ2-5; D is uncertain. Germline CDR1 and CDR2: MGHRA and YSYEKL. The germline V and J ends were trimmed by 2 bases and 5 bases, with 15 bases remaining between them. The CDR3 has 15 residues. The CDR3 DNA reads TGCGCCAGCAGCCAACTAAGCGCCGCATCGGAGACCCAGTACTTC. Translating it yields CASSQLSAASETQYF.

This clone was seen more than once but under ten times. The V call is TRBV11-2, the J call TRBJ1-2; weak D call: TRBD1 (5 bases). V was trimmed by 7 bases and J by 4 bases, leaving 10 bases between them. Germline CDR1 SGHAT, CDR2 FQNNGV. The CDR3 consists of 12 residues. The CDR3: CASTYGGYGYTF. The CDR3 DNA sequence: TGTGCCAGCACGTACGGGGGCTATGGCTACACCTTC.

The chain carries TRBV2 and TRBJ1-2, with D hard to call. The CDR3 is made up of 14 amino acids. V lost 3 bases to trimming and J lost 5 bases, with 13 bases between them. Germline loops: CDR1 SNHLY, CDR2 FYNNEI. DNA for the CDR3: TGTGCCAGCAGTGATCAGCGTCGTCCGTATGGCTACACCTTC. Translating it yields CASSDQRRPYGYTF.

J is TRBJ1-1 and V is TRBV7-9; perhaps TRBD1 as D (6 bases). The germline gives CDR1 SEHNR, CDR2 FQNEAQ (reference sequence). The V and J ends lost 8 bases and 7 bases respectively, with 17 bases between them. The CDR3 is made up of 13 amino acids. The CDR3 DNA sequence: TGTGCCAGCGATTCCCGGGGGGCGAGTGAAGCTTTCTTT. It is translated as CASDSRGASEAFF.

The chain carries TRBV7-9 and TRBJ1-2, with 8 positions matching TRBD1. The CDR3 has 15 residues. CDR1 and CDR2 from the germline V gene are SEHNR and FQNEAQ (reference sequence). The trim removed 1 base at V and 4 bases at J, leaving 5 bases unmatched. This chain's CDR3 is CASSLGSGGFYGYTF. CDR3 coding DNA: TGTGCCAGCAGCTTAGGTTCAGGGGGCTTCTATGGCTACACCTTC.

The rearrangement links TRBV30 to TRBJ1-1; 7 bases agree with TRBD1. CDR3 size: 16 residues. V shed 0 bases, J shed 2 bases, and the junction held 9 bases outside the gene matches. Germline V gene sequence: CDR1 GTSNPN, CDR2 SVGIG (reference sequence). The CDR3 region has the DNA TGTGCCTGGAGTGTAACGGGACAGCCATCTAACACTGAAGCTTTCTTT. It is translated as CAWSVTGQPSNTEAFF.

The J gene is TRBJ2-4, the V gene TRBV21-1; the table's D call of TRBD1 was not tested on the DNA. TRBV21-1 is a documented pseudogene. The CDR3 consists of 14 residues. CDR3 amino acids: CASSMTGGMNIQYF. For the CDR3, the DNA is TGTGCCAGCAGCATGACAGGGGGGATGAACATTCAGTACTTC.

The chain couples TRBV11-2 to TRBJ2-2, with TRBD1 matching over 7 bases. Germline assignment: CDR1 SGHAT and CDR2 FQNNGV. With V trimmed by 0 bases and J by 6 bases, 1 base remained unmatched. This CDR3 has 14 residues. The CDR3 loop is CASSLDGTAGELFF. CDR3 DNA: TGTGCCAGCAGCTTAGATGGGACAGCCGGGGAGCTGTTTTTT.

The chain combines TRBV29-1 with TRBJ1-5, with D possibly matching TRBD1 (5 bases). Trimming took off 4 bases at V and 6 bases at J, with 16 bases between the two ends. Germline V gene sequence: CDR1 SQVTM, CDR2 ANQGSEA. The CDR3 is 14 amino acids. CDR3 loop: CSVAPGNGAQPQHF. In DNA, the CDR3 is TGCAGCGTTGCTCCAGGGAATGGCGCTCAGCCCCAGCATTTT.

V gene TRBV27 combines with J gene TRBJ2-1; TRBD2 matches 16 bases. The CDR3 sequence is 19 residues long. CDR1 is MNHEY, CDR2 SMNVEV, per germline (reference sequence). V dropped 4 bases and J dropped 0; count of bases not matched to a gene: 6. The CDR3 protein is CASSSLGLAGGGSYNEQFF. As DNA, the CDR3 is TGTGCCAGCAGTTCACTGGGACTAGCGGGAGGGGGCTCCTACAATGAGCAGTTCTTC.

This chain links TRBV5-4 with TRBJ2-7, with 11 bases that match TRBD2. Losses at the gene ends were 4 bases for V and 4 bases for J; bases not matched to a gene: 1. The CDR3 has 13 amino acids. In germline, CDR1 is SGHNT, CDR2 YYREEE (reference sequence). In DNA form, the CDR3 reads TGTGCCAGCAGCCGGACTAGCGGGTACGAGCAGTACTTC. This translates into CASSRTSGYEQYF. The full variable domain, its missing parts supplied by reference TRBV5-4 and TRBJ2-7, is ETGVTQSPTHLIKTRGQQVTLRCSSQSGHNTVSWYQQALGQGPQFIFQYYREEENGRGNFPPRFSGLQFPNYSSELNVNALELDDSALYLCASSRTSGYEQYFGPGTRLTVT.

This clone came up a few times. The rearrangement uses TRBV7-9 and TRBJ1-2, with 7 positions matching TRBD1. Germline V CDR1 and CDR2: SEHNR, FQNEAQ (reference sequence). V shed 5 bases and J 6 bases; nucleotides not matched to a gene: 3. CDR3 length: 12 residues. DNA for the CDR3: TGTGCCAGCAGCCACACAGGGGATGGCTACACCTTC. Translating gives CASSHTGDGYTF.

The chain is built from TRBV4-2 and TRBJ2-7; TRBD2 agrees at 7 bases. Per the germline V gene, CDR1 is LGHNA and CDR2 is YNFKEQ. CDR3 length equals 16 residues. With V trimmed by 5 bases and J by 0 bases, 10 bases remained unmatched. The CDR3, as DNA: TGTGCCAGCAGCGTCACGGGGGGTATAAGCTCCTACGAGCAGTACTTC. Its translation: CASSVTGGISSYEQYF.

The V and J genes are TRBV24-1 and TRBJ2-1, with TRBD1 matching 9 bases. Per germline, CDR1 KGHDR and CDR2 SFDVKD. V lost 4 bases to trimming and J lost 15 bases; unmatched junction nucleotides: 3. The CDR3 length is 11 residues. CDR3 sequence reads: CATSERQGGFF. Here the CDR3 DNA reads TGTGCCACCAGTGAACGACAGGGGGGGTTCTTC.

The rearrangement links TRBV21-1 to TRBJ2-7; TRBD1, as called in the table, went unchecked against the DNA. TRBV21-1 has pseudogene status. This CDR3 spans 13 amino acids. The CDR3 loop is CASSKVCRYEQYF. CDR3 nucleotides: TGTGCCAGCAGCAAAGTTTGCAGATACGAGCAGTACTTC.

This rearrangement joins TRBV6-9 to TRBJ2-5; the D gene is possibly TRBD1 (7 bases). Germline V CDR1 and CDR2: MNHGY, SVAAGI. V lost 10 bases, J lost 4 bases, and 16 bases lay in between. This CDR3 has 13 amino acids. The chain's CDR3 is CATSSQGGETQYF. The CDR3 DNA is TGTGCCACCTCCTCCCAGGGGGGAGAGACCCAGTACTTC.

This chain uses TRBV18 with TRBJ1-6, with 9 bases matching TRBD1. This CDR3 comprises 15 residues. Germline V gene sequence: CDR1 KGHSH, CDR2 LQKENI. J lost 5 bases, V lost 8 bases, and 7 bases had no gene match. CDR3 region: CASTQRDRDNSPLHF. The CDR3 DNA sequence: TGTGCCAGCACCCAACGGGACAGGGATAATTCACCCCTCCACTTT.

The rearrangement joins TRBV4-1 to TRBJ2-7; D ambiguous. Germline CDR1 MGHRA, CDR2 YSYEKL. The CDR3 is 12 residues long. V lost 3 bases, J lost 5 bases, and 8 bases lay in between. The DNA of the CDR3 is TGCGCCAGCAGCCATCTCTTCCACGAGCAGTACTTC. Translated: CASSHLFHEQYF.

The rearrangement joins TRBV4-1 to TRBJ1-2; no definite D call. The germline V and J ends were trimmed by 1 base and 8 bases, with 17 bases remaining between them. The CDR3 consists of 15 residues. Germline V lookup: CDR1 MGHRA, CDR2 YSYEKL. CDR3 in amino acids: CASSQGAGPRSGYTF. The CDR3 nucleotides are TGCGCCAGCAGCCAAGGGGCAGGTCCAAGGTCGGGCTACACCTTC.

V and J are TRBV20-1 and TRBJ2-1, with 15 positions matching TRBD2. This CDR3 has 13 amino acids. V lost 3 bases and J lost 10; bases outside the gene matches: 1. Germline lookup yields CDR1 DFQATT and CDR2 SNEGSKA (reference sequence). The CDR3, as DNA: TGCAGTGCTAGTGGACTAGCGGGGGGGGAGCAGTTCTTC. Translated, it gives CSASGLAGGEQFF.

The rearrangement uses TRBV5-4 and TRBJ2-7; 7 bases line up with TRBD1. The V and J ends lost 3 bases and 0 bases, in that order; junction bases with no gene match: 3. The CDR3 is made up of 14 amino acids. Germline V lookup: CDR1 SGHNT, CDR2 YYREEE (reference sequence). CDR3 in amino acids: CASSSGTVSYEQYF. The DNA for the CDR3 is TGTGCCAGCAGCTCCGGGACAGTCTCCTACGAGCAGTACTTC.

This chain joins TRBV2 and TRBJ1-6; a weak D match, TRBD1 (6 bases). CDR1 and CDR2 (germline): SNHLY, FYNNEI. CDR3 length: 14 amino acids. Trimming removed 4 bases from V and 7 bases from J, with 11 bases in between. DNA for the CDR3: TGTGCCAGCAGTGGGCAGGGGCAAAATTCACCCCTCCACTTT. Translation gives CASSGQGQNSPLHF.

The rearrangement uses TRBV21-1 and TRBJ1-2. TRBV21-1 is a recognized pseudogene. This CDR3 is 15 amino acids long. In nucleotides, the CDR3 is TGTGCCAGCAGCACCCCCGGCCGCCAAGAGGATGGCTACACCTTC. Translated: CASSTPGRQEDGYTF.

J is TRBJ2-1 and V is TRBV6-6; D remains unclear. The germline V gene encodes CDR1 MNHNY and CDR2 SVGAGI (reference sequence). The CDR3 covers 14 residues. Trimming removed 7 bases from V and 0 bases from J, with 10 bases in between. As DNA, the CDR3 is TGTGCCAGCACCTACGGTAGCTCCTACAATGAGCAGTTCTTC. This codes for CASTYGSSYNEQFF.

The chain employs TRBV5-5 and TRBJ1-2; TRBD1 agrees at 7 bases. The junction had 4 bases not matched to a gene; V was cut back by 1 base and J by 4 bases. CDR1 SGHKS and CDR2 YYEKEE come from the germline V gene (reference sequence). This CDR3 is built from 14 residues. The CDR3, as DNA: TGTGCCAGCAGCTTGTTTTGGGACAGCTATGGCTACACCTTC. Translating gives CASSLFWDSYGYTF. The variable domain in full, completed from reference TRBV5-5 and TRBJ1-2, reads DAGVTQSPTHLIKTRGQQVTLRCSPISGHKSVSWYQQVLGQGPQFIFQYYEKEERGRGNFPDRFSARQFPNYSSELNVNALLLGDSALYLCASSLFWDSYGYTFGSGTRLTVV.

A single count supports this clone. The V and J genes are TRBV3-1 (or the pseudogene TRBV3-2) and TRBJ2-7, with a tentative D call TRBD2 (6 bases). CDR1 is LGHDT, CDR2 YNNKEL, per germline (reference sequence). Trimming pared 1 base from V and 6 bases from J, leaving 19 bases between. This CDR3 contains 16 residues. The CDR3, as DNA: TGTGCCAGCAGCCAAGGAGGCACTAGCTTCGGGTCCGAGCAGTACTTC. Its protein is CASSQGGTSFGSEQYF.